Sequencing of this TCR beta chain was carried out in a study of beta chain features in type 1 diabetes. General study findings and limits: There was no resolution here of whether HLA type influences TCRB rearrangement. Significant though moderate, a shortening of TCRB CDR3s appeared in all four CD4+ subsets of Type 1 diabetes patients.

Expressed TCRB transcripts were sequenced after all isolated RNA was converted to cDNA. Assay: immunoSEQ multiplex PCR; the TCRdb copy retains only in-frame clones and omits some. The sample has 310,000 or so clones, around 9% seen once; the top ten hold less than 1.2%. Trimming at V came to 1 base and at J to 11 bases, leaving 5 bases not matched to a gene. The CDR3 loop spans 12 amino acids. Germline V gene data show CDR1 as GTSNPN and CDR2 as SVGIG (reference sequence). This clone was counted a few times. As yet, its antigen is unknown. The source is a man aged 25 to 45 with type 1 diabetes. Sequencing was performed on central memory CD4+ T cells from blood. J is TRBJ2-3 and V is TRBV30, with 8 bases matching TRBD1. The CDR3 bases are TGTGCCTGGAGTGGTGGGACAGGAAGGCAGTATTTT. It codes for CAWSGGTGRQYF.